This T cell receptor beta chain was sequenced for a study of spatial heterogeneity in lung cancer. Background on the study: Across the raw uncorrected reads, a unique TCR and UMI combination was observed, on average, more than ten times.

The germline V and J ends were trimmed by 4 bases and 2 bases, with 6 bases remaining between them. Germline CDR1 and CDR2: SQVTM and ANQGSEA. The CDR3 covers 11 residues. Time point in this sample: sample taken at primary tumor resection. Unsorted whole RNA from tumor, nontumor lung or frozen PBMC underwent sequencing. Study results and limitations: Ubiquitous expanded tumor TCRs surfaced in blood more at resection than they did at follow-up.

TCRdb re-analysed the 5' RACE reads in MiXCR, keeping a single row per CDR3 protein. The sample shows more than 65,000 distinct CDR3 sequences, over 10% of them seen only once. In this sample, this clonotype turned up many times. The antigen remains undetermined. This chain connects TRBV29-1 to TRBJ2-7, with TRBD1 as a possible D gene (5 bases). The source of this sequence is a male donor with early-stage non-small cell lung cancer. Sequenced here: PBMCs, sampled at surgery. The CDR3 region has the DNA TGCAGCGTTGTACAGGCCTACGAGCAGTACTTC. Translation: CSVVQAYEQYF.